These 25 T cell receptor beta chains came from one sample sequenced in a study of T cell changes during pregnancy in multiple sclerosis. Sequencing was performed with immunoSEQ multiplex PCR; in TCRdb, only in-frame clones are kept and a portion is missing. The sample holds just over 40,000 clones, 70% to 90% seen once. The sequences come from CD4+ T cells from peripheral blood mononuclear cells, collected in the first trimester of pregnancy. The receptors come from a female donor with multiple sclerosis, enrolled in a pregnancy study.

The chain joins TRBV11-2 to TRBJ1-2; the D gene is possibly TRBD1 (5 bases). CDR1 is SGHAT, CDR2 FQNNGV, per germline. The CDR3 is 18 residues long. V lost 6 bases and J lost 2, with 25 bases in between. In DNA form, the CDR3 reads TGTGCCAGCAGACCACCCGGAGGAGGGACGGGCCTAAACTATGGCTACACCTTC. Translated: CASRPPGGGTGLNYGYTF.

The chain carries TRBV9 and TRBJ2-5; 8 positions match TRBD2. Germline CDR1 SGDLS, CDR2 YYNGEE. Unmatched junction bases numbered 8, after V lost 6 bases and J lost 1 base. The length of the CDR3 is 15 residues. The CDR3: CASTGGRLPQETQYF. Here the CDR3 DNA reads TGTGCCAGCACGGGGGGGCGGCTACCCCAAGAGACCCAGTACTTC.

This chain uses TRBV7-9 with TRBJ2-1; no reliable D call. The germline V and J ends were trimmed by 5 bases and 8 bases, with 16 bases remaining between them. Germline values: CDR1 SEHNR, CDR2 FQNEAQ (reference sequence). This CDR3 spans 14 amino acids. The CDR3 protein is CASSLLKRNDEQFF. In DNA form, the CDR3 reads TGTGCCAGCAGCCTCCTTAAGCGTAACGATGAGCAGTTCTTC.

The chain has TRBV5-4 and TRBJ2-2; D might be TRBD2 (5 bases). This CDR3 has 14 amino acids. V lost 2 bases and J 2 bases, leaving 7 bases between the germline ends. Germline lookup yields CDR1 SGHNT and CDR2 YYREEE (reference sequence). The CDR3 nucleotides read TGTGCCAGCAGCTTTGAGGGAAACACCGGGGAGCTGTTTTTT. The encoded protein is CASSFEGNTGELFF.

This rearrangement joins TRBV7-2 to TRBJ1-1; D may be TRBD1 (5 bases). Trimming stripped 4 bases from V and 3 bases from J, with 9 bases between. CDR1 SGHTA and CDR2 FQGNSA come from the germline V gene. The CDR3 covers 13 residues. CDR3 sequence: CASSSQGDTEAFF. For the CDR3, the DNA is TGTGCCAGCAGCTCTCAGGGTGACACTGAAGCTTTCTTT.

This clone appeared once. The chain combines TRBV2 with TRBJ2-7, with TRBD1 matching over 8 bases. Germline-derived CDR1 and CDR2 are SNHLY and FYNNEI. V lost 7 bases to trimming and J lost 5 bases; unmatched junction nucleotides: 7. This CDR3 is built from 13 residues. The CDR3 protein is CASTADRAHEQYF. The CDR3 DNA reads as TGTGCCAGCACCGCGGACAGGGCCCACGAGCAGTACTTC.

The chain uses TRBV14 and TRBJ1-3, with D tentatively TRBD1 (6 bases). Germline assignment: CDR1 SGHDN and CDR2 FVKESK. Deletions cut 6 bases from V and 0 bases from J, with 12 bases between. The CDR3 consists of 15 residues. In DNA, the CDR3 is TGTGCCAGCAGGCTTACCAGGGGCTCTGGAAACACCATATATTTT. Encoded protein: CASRLTRGSGNTIYF. Full variable domain (remainder filled in from reference TRBV14 and TRBJ1-3): EAGVTQFPSHSVIEKGQTVTLRCDPISGHDNLYWYRRVMGKEIKFLLHFVKESKQDESGMPNNRFLAERTGGTYSTLKVQPAELEDSGVYFCASRLTRGSGNTIYFGEGSWLTVV.

The chain couples TRBV30 to TRBJ2-5; no definite D call. The CDR3 is 12 amino acids. V was pared by 4 bases and J by 13 bases, with 19 bases between. Germline V gene sequence: CDR1 GTSNPN, CDR2 SVGIG (reference sequence). CDR3 sequence reads: CAWTTDESSVYF. Here the CDR3 DNA reads TGTGCCTGGACGACCGATGAATCAAGCGTGTACTTC.

The chain joins TRBV2 to TRBJ2-3; 10 bases align to TRBD2. Trimming took 3 bases from V and 4 from J; bases not matched to a gene: 7. The germline V gene has CDR1 SNHLY and CDR2 FYNNEI. This CDR3 comprises 16 residues. The CDR3 sequence: CASSDGGAGGPDTQYF. CDR3 sequence (DNA): TGTGCCAGCAGTGATGGGGGAGCGGGAGGGCCAGATACGCAGTATTTT. The full variable domain, with the rest looked up from reference TRBV2 and TRBJ2-3, is EPEVTQTPSHQVTQMGQEVILRCVPISNHLYFYWYRQILGQKVEFLVSFYNNEISEKSEIFDDQFSVERPDGSNFTLKIRSTKLEDSAMYFCASSDGGAGGPDTQYFGPGTRLTVL.

V gene TRBV7-2 combines with J gene TRBJ1-5; a possible D gene is TRBD1 (5 bases). This CDR3 is 13 amino acids long. The V gene lost 7 bases and the J gene lost 3 bases, with 10 bases spanning the gap. CDR1 is SGHTA, CDR2 FQGNSA, per germline. CDR3 amino acids: CASTPGHNQPQHF. CDR3 bases: TGTGCCAGCACCCCCGGACACAATCAGCCCCAGCATTTT.

V gene TRBV28 combines with J gene TRBJ1-1, with 9 nucleotides matching TRBD1. The germline V gene has CDR1 MDHEN and CDR2 SYDVKM. The J segment lost 4 bases and the V segment lost 6 bases, leaving 12 bases of the junction unmatched. This CDR3 is built from 16 residues. This chain's CDR3 is CASSPPGGQGITEAFF. The CDR3 DNA reads as TGTGCCAGCAGCCCCCCCGGGGGACAGGGAATCACTGAAGCTTTCTTT. The full variable domain, its missing parts supplied by reference TRBV28 and TRBJ1-1, is DVKVTQSSRYLVKRTGEKVFLECVQDMDHENMFWYRQDPGLGLRLIYFSYDVKMKEKGDIPEGYSVSREKKERFSLILESASTNQTSMYLCASSPPGGQGITEAFFGQGTRLTVV.

The chain links TRBV19 to TRBJ2-7; the D is unclear. Trimming removed 5 bases at V and 1 base at J, with 3 bases between. Germline V gene lookup returns CDR1 LNHDA and CDR2 SQIVND (reference sequence). This CDR3 region has 11 residues. The CDR3 loop is CASSQSYEQYF. The CDR3 DNA sequence: TGTGCCAGTAGTCAGTCCTACGAGCAGTACTTC.

The CDR3 DNA reads TGTGCCAGCAGTTTAGGGGGGGGAGTGAACACTGAAGCTTTCTTT. This translates into CASSLGGGVNTEAFF. V and J are TRBV6-5 and TRBJ1-1, with D possibly being TRBD1 (6 bases). Germline V gene lookup returns CDR1 MNHEY and CDR2 SVGAGI. This CDR3 comprises 15 residues. V dropped 4 bases and J dropped 0 bases, with 12 bases sitting between them.

The chain couples TRBV4-1 to TRBJ2-2; 7 nucleotides line up with TRBD2. The CDR3 length is 18 residues. The germline gives CDR1 MGHRA, CDR2 YSYEKL. V shed 0 bases and J 5 bases; nucleotides not matched to a gene: 12. Written as DNA, the CDR3 is TGCGCCAGCAGCCAAGATCGATGGGCCGGGGGGTTAACCGGGGAGCTGTTTTTT. As protein: CASSQDRWAGGLTGELFF.

The chain carries TRBV2 and TRBJ1-1; D gene unclear. CDR3 length equals 13 residues. The V end lost 7 bases, the J end lost 0 bases, and 9 bases lay between the germline ends. Germline values: CDR1 SNHLY, CDR2 FYNNEI. CDR3 protein: CASTLGVNTEAFF. CDR3 coding DNA: TGTGCCAGCACCTTGGGCGTGAACACTGAAGCTTTCTTT.

The chain employs TRBV7-9 and TRBJ1-2; D possibly corresponds to TRBD1 (5 bases). In germline, CDR1 is SEHNR, CDR2 FQNEAQ (reference sequence). This CDR3 contains 17 residues. Deletions cut 1 base from V and 5 bases from J, with 20 bases between. This CDR3 reads CASSLDISRGSPYGYTF. CDR3 nucleotides: TGTGCCAGCAGCTTAGATATATCGCGGGGCTCCCCTTATGGCTACACCTTC.

This sequence joins TRBV5-5 and TRBJ1-1; no reliable D call. The V gene lost 2 bases and the J gene lost 5 bases, with 13 bases spanning the gap. The germline CDR1 and CDR2 sequences are SGHKS and YYEKEE (reference sequence). The CDR3 length is 14 residues. This chain's CDR3 is CASSFSLGRTEAFF. CDR3 nucleotides: TGTGCCAGCAGCTTCTCTCTGGGGAGGACTGAAGCTTTCTTT.

The chain has TRBV18 and TRBJ2-7, with 7 bases fitting TRBD2. Germline V gene sequence: CDR1 KGHSH, CDR2 LQKENI. The V gene end was trimmed by 0 bases and the J gene end by 5 bases; junction bases not matched to a gene: 7. The CDR3 contains 15 residues. In DNA, the CDR3 is TGTGCCAGCTCACCACCGAGCGGGACTATGAACGAGCAGTACTTC. It is translated as CASSPPSGTMNEQYF. Together with reference TRBV18 and TRBJ2-7, the CDR3 gives the full variable domain: NAGVMQNPRHLVRRRGQEARLRCSPMKGHSHVYWYRQLPEEGLKFMVYLQKENIIDESGMPKERFSAEFPKEGPSILRIQQVVRGDSAAYFCASSPPSGTMNEQYFGPGTRLTVT.

The chain combines TRBV2 with TRBJ2-1; no definite D call. In germline, CDR1 is SNHLY, CDR2 FYNNEI. Deletions cut 0 bases from V and 11 bases from J, with 11 bases between. The CDR3 loop spans 13 amino acids. This CDR3 reads CASSEAPESKQFF. CDR3 DNA: TGTGCCAGCAGTGAAGCGCCTGAATCTAAGCAGTTCTTC. The whole variable domain, filled in from reference TRBV2 and TRBJ2-1, reads EPEVTQTPSHQVTQMGQEVILRCVPISNHLYFYWYRQILGQKVEFLVSFYNNEISEKSEIFDDQFSVERPDGSNFTLKIRSTKLEDSAMYFCASSEAPESKQFFGPGTRLTVL.

V gene TRBV9 combines with J gene TRBJ2-7, with TRBD1 identical over 12 bases. The V and J ends lost 0 bases and 7 bases, in that order; junction bases with no gene match: 5. In germline, CDR1 is SGDLS, CDR2 YYNGEE. The CDR3 has 15 amino acids. In DNA, the CDR3 is TGTGCCAGCAGCGTAGGGGGACAGGGGGCTCAGGAGCAGTACTTC. Its translation is CASSVGGQGAQEQYF. The full variable domain, completed using reference TRBV9 and TRBJ2-7, is DSGVTQTPKHLITATGQRVTLRCSPRSGDLSVYWYQQSLDQGLQFLIQYYNGEERAKGNILERFSAQQFPDLHSELNLSSLELGDSALYFCASSVGGQGAQEQYFGPGTRLTVT.

The chain uses TRBV6-1 and TRBJ2-2, with 8 positions matching TRBD2. The CDR3 loop spans 13 amino acids. Germline loops: CDR1 MNHNS, CDR2 SASEGT. Trimming removed 7 bases from V and 7 bases from J; junction bases left unmatched: 5. In nucleotides, the CDR3 is TGTGCCAGCATCGGGAGGGAGGGCGGGGAGCTGTTTTTT. Its translation is CASIGREGGELFF.

The V gene is TRBV7-9, the J gene TRBJ2-7; D gene unclear. CDR3 length: 13 residues. The ends were cut back, 0 bases at V and 1 base at J, with 4 bases in the middle. Germline CDR1 SEHNR, CDR2 FQNEAQ (reference sequence). DNA for the CDR3: TGTGCCAGCAGCTTAGCCAAATCCTACGAGCAGTACTTC. This gives the protein CASSLAKSYEQYF.

The gene calls are TRBV5-8 and TRBJ2-2, with 11 nucleotides matching TRBD2. The V and J ends lost 4 bases and 4 bases, in that order; junction bases with no gene match: 6. Germline V gene data show CDR1 as SGHTS and CDR2 as YDEGEE. CDR3 length equals 16 residues. Here the CDR3 DNA reads TGTGCCAGCAGCCTTGGGACTAGCGGCTCCACCGGGGAGCTGTTTTTT. It is translated as CASSLGTSGSTGELFF.

This clone came up once. J is TRBJ1-4 and V is TRBV5-1; 7 nucleotides match TRBD1. With V trimmed by 0 bases and J by 3 bases, 2 bases remained unmatched. From germline, CDR1 is SGHRS and CDR2 YFSETQ. The CDR3 consists of 15 residues. In nucleotides, the CDR3 is TGCGCCAGCAGCTTGGGGGGACAGCCTAATGAAAAACTGTTTTTT. It yields the protein CASSLGGQPNEKLFF. Together with reference TRBV5-1 and TRBJ1-4, the CDR3 gives the full variable domain: KAGVTQTPRYLIKTRGQQVTLSCSPISGHRSVSWYQQTPGQGLQFLFEYFSETQRNKGNFPGRFSGRQFSNSRSEMNVSTLELGDSALYLCASSLGGQPNEKLFFGSGTQLSVL.

The chain couples TRBV18 to TRBJ2-5; TRBD2 aligns across 10 bases. Per the germline V gene, CDR1 is KGHSH and CDR2 is LQKENI. The V and J ends lost 0 bases and 8 bases, in that order; junction bases with no gene match: 18. CDR3 length: 19 amino acids. The CDR3 sequence: CASSPPEQYTGTSDTTQYF. As DNA, the CDR3 is TGTGCCAGCTCACCACCGGAGCAATACACAGGGACTAGCGATACTACCCAGTACTTC.